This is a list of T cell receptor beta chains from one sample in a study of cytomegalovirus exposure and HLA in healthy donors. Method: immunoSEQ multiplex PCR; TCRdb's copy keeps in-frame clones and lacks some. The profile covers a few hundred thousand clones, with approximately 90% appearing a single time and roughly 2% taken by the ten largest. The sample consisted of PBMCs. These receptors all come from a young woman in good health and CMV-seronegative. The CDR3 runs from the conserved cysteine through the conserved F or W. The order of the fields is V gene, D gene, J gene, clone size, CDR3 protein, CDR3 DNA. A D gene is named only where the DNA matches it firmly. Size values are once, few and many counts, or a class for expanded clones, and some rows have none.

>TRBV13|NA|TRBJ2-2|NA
CASSWLSGTGELFF
TGTGCCAGCAGCTGGTTATCGGGCACCGGGGAGCTGTTTTTT
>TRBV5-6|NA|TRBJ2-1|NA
CASSSDSSRGNNEQFF
TGTGCCAGCAGCTCCGACTCTTCCAGAGGGAACAATGAGCAGTTCTTC
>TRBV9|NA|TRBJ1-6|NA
CASSVGRNSPLHF
TGTGCCAGCAGCGTAGGCCGGAATTCACCCCTCCACTTT
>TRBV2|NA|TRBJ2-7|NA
CASSDRFWYSYEQYF
TGTGCCAGCAGTGACAGGTTCTGGTACTCCTACGAGCAGTACTTC
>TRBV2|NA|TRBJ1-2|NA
CASRPLSRGNYGYTF
TGTGCCAGCAGACCCCTATCCAGGGGTAACTATGGCTACACCTTC
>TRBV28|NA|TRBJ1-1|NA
CASSPGQTMNTEAFF
TGTGCCAGCAGCCCCGGGCAGACTATGAACACTGAAGCTTTCTTT
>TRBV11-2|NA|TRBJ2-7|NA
CASSLGGLRDYEQYF
TGTGCCAGCAGCTTAGGAGGGTTAAGAGACTACGAGCAGTACTTC
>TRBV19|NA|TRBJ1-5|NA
CASSIRGKGGNQPQHF
TGTGCCAGTAGTATACGAGGGAAGGGCGGCAATCAGCCCCAGCATTTT
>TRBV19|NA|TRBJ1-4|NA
CASKIGEGYEKLFF
TGTGCCAGTAAGATCGGAGAAGGTTATGAAAAACTGTTTTTT
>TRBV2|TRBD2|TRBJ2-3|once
CARSPGRGGTDTQYF
TGTGCCAGGTCGCCCGGGCGGGGGGGCACAGATACGCAGTATTTT
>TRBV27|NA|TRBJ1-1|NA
CATLRGNLDTEAFF
TGTGCCACCCTCCGCGGTAATCTGGACACTGAAGCTTTCTTT
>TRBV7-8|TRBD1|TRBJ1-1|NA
CASSPGQGSNTEAFF
TGTGCCAGCAGCCCGGGACAGGGGTCGAACACTGAAGCTTTCTTT
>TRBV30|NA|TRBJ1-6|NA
CAWSSYRNPRSNSPLHF
TGTGCCTGGAGTTCATACAGGAACCCTCGTAGTAATTCACCCCTCCACTTT
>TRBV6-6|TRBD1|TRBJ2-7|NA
CASSYFRGHNEQYF
TGTGCCAGCAGTTACTTCAGGGGGCATAACGAGCAGTACTTC
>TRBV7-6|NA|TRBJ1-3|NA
CASSFGSGNTIYF
NA
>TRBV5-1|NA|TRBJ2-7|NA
CASSLGEAGYEQYF
TGCGCCAGCAGCTTGGGGGAGGCGGGCTACGAGCAGTACTTC
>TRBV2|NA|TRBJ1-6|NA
CASSESTAGNSPLHF
TGTGCCAGCAGTGAGTCGACAGCTGGAAATTCACCCCTCCACTTT
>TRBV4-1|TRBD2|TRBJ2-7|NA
CASSQGTSGVYEQYF
TGCGCCAGCAGCCAAGGTACTAGCGGGGTTTACGAGCAGTACTTC
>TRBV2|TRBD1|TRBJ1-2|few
CASSWTGGKYGYTF
TGTGCCAGCAGTTGGACAGGGGGCAAGTATGGCTACACCTTC
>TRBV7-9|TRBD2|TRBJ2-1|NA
CASSSPSGGALPHNEQFF
TGTGCCAGCAGCTCCCCTAGCGGGGGGGCCCTCCCACACAATGAGCAGTTCTTC
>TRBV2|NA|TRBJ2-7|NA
CASSVTGYHEQYF
TGTGCCAGCAGCGTCACAGGGTACCACGAGCAGTACTTC
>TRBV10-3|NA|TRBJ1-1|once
CATSRDTEAFF
TGTGCCACCTCCAGGGACACTGAAGCTTTCTTT
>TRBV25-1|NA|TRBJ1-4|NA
CASSDPGTRSEKLFF
TGTGCCAGCAGTGACCCCGGGACAAGGAGTGAAAAACTGTTTTTT
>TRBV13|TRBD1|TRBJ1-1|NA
CASRRQGIMNTEAFF
TGTGCCAGCAGGCGACAGGGGATCATGAACACTGAAGCTTTCTTT
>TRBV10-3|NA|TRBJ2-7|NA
CAISEGGTPPYEQYF
TGTGCCATCAGTGAGGGCGGGACTCCCCCCTACGAGCAGTACTTC
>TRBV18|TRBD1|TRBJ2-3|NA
CASSPDRVRPIWGYF
TGTGCCAGCTCACCCGACAGGGTCCGCCCTATCTGGGGTTATTTT
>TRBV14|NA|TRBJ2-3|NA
CASSWKGGSTDTQYF
TGTGCCAGCAGCTGGAAGGGGGGGAGCACAGATACGCAGTATTTT
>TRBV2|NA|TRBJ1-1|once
CASVTNTEAFF
TGTGCCAGCGTCACAAACACTGAAGCTTTCTTT
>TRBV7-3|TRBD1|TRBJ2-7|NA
CASSPGQGYEQYF
TGTGCCAGCAGCCCAGGACAGGGCTACGAGCAGTACTTC
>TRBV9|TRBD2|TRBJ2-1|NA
CASSSTRSGGYNEQFF
TGTGCCAGCAGCTCGACCCGTAGCGGGGGCTACAATGAGCAGTTCTTC
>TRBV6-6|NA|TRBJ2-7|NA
CASSYATLMSSYEQYF
TGTGCCAGCAGTTACGCAACTCTCATGAGCTCCTACGAGCAGTACTTC
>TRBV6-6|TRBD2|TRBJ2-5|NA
CASSYPTSGGQETQYF
TGTGCCAGCAGTTACCCCACTAGCGGGGGCCAAGAGACCCAGTACTTC
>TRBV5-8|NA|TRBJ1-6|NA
CASSLVETVSPLHF
TGTGCCAGCAGCTTAGTAGAGACAGTTTCACCCCTCCACTTT
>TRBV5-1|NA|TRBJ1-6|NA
CASSLDTPGNSPLHF
TGCGCCAGCAGCTTGGATACACCGGGGAATTCACCCCTCCACTTT
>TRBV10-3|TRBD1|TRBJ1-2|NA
CAISNDERQGAAGYTF
TGTGCCATCAGTAATGACGAACGACAGGGGGCGGCTGGCTACACCTTC
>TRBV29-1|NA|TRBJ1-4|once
CSVGERGREKLFF
TGCAGCGTTGGTGAGAGGGGGAGAGAAAAACTGTTTTTT
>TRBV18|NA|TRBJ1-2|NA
CASSPMGEGTGYTF
TGTGCCAGCTCACCTATGGGTGAAGGGACAGGCTACACCTTC
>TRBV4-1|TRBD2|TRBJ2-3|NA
CASSQDLFPRTSGGSTDTQYF
TGCGCCAGCAGCCAAGACTTATTCCCTCGGACTAGCGGGGGGAGCACAGATACGCAGTATTTT
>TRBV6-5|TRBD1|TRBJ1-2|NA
CASSYSDRTPDGYTF
TGTGCCAGCAGTTACTCGGACAGGACGCCTGATGGCTACACCTTC
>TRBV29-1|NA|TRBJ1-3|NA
CSVEGQRGNTIYF
TGCAGCGTTGAGGGGCAGCGCGGAAACACCATATATTTT
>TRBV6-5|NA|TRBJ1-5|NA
CASIDSYSNQPQHF
TGTGCCAGCATCGACAGTTATAGCAATCAGCCCCAGCATTTT
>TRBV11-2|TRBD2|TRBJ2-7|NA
CASSFGLAGSYEQYF
TGTGCCAGCAGCTTCGGACTAGCGGGGTCCTACGAGCAGTACTTC
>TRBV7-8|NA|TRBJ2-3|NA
CASSPTDTQYF
TGTGCCAGCAGCCCGACAGATACGCAGTATTTT
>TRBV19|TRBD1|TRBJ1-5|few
CASTAGTGGSNQPQHF
TGTGCCAGTACGGCCGGGACAGGGGGCAGCAATCAGCCCCAGCATTTT
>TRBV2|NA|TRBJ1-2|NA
CALVIPGYGYTF
TGTGCCCTCGTCATACCGGGCTATGGCTACACCTTC
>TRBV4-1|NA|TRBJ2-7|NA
CASSPLPESSYEQYF
TGCGCCAGCAGCCCCCTCCCTGAGTCCTCCTACGAGCAGTACTTC
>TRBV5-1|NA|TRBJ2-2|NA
CASSLTTNTGELFF
TGCGCCAGCAGCTTGACAACGAACACCGGGGAGCTGTTTTTT
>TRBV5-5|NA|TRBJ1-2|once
CASSLGQLYGYTF
TGTGCCAGCAGCTTGGGACAGTTATATGGCTACACCTTC
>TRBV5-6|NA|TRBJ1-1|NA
CASSLEAENTEAFF
TGTGCCAGCAGCTTGGAAGCTGAGAACACTGAAGCTTTCTTT
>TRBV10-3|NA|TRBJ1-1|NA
CAISDRDGMNAEAFF
TGTGCCATCAGTGACAGGGATGGGATGAACGCTGAAGCTTTCTTT
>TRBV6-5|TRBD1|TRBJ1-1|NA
CASRAGQGNTEAFF
TGTGCCAGTCGAGCGGGACAGGGGAACACTGAAGCTTTCTTT
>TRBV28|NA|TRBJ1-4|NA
CASRLAFDSYEKLFF
TGTGCCAGCAGACTGGCCTTCGACAGTTATGAAAAACTGTTTTTT
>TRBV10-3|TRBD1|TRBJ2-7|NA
CAIRGQGISGEQYF
TGTGCCATCAGGGGACAGGGAATCTCCGGCGAGCAGTACTTC
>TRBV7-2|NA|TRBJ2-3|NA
CASTYLTRDTQYF
TGTGCCAGCACCTACTTAACGCGGGATACGCAGTATTTT